This T cell receptor beta chain derives from a study of T cell responses to AZD1222 COVID-19 vaccine. Study background: Both about-4-week and about-12-week second-dose recipients were combined. Study-level findings and limits: There were vaccine-associated CD4 TCRs across spike, dominant at 160-218 and 743-854. The donor cohort was predominantly white British with a female majority, and clonal diversity may have been underestimated. It was only 6 or 7 AZD1222 recipients who were seropositive at baseline.

Generated by immunoSEQ multiplex PCR, the TCRdb table keeps only in-frame clones and is missing some. In the table there are 90,000 to 95,000 clones, 88% of which are singletons. Germline trimming cut 2 bases from V and 4 bases from J; bases unmatched to any gene: 0. Per the germline V gene, CDR1 is ENHRY and CDR2 is SYGVKD. The CDR3 runs to 14 residues. Details on this clone: Its specificity is unknown.

The genes are TRBV10-3 and TRBJ2-2; 8 nucleotides match TRBD2. Material: peripheral blood, obtained on day 0 of AZD1222 vaccination. This receptor was taken from an adult in good health. CDR3 DNA: TGTGCCATCAGTGAGCGGGGGGGCACCGGGGAGCTGTTTTTT. This translates into CAISERGGTGELFF.